This T cell receptor (beta chain) originates from a study of breast tumors, draining lymph nodes, adjacent tissues (dated by TCRdb to about 2016). Looking at the study overall: In breast cancer patients, the study compared the TCR beta repertoires of tumor, adjacent nontumor tissue and axillary lymph nodes. In human breast cancer, the study set out to evaluate how tumor, surrounding tissue and draining lymph node repertoires relate to one another and whether T cells may move between these sites. Broader findings and caveats from the paper: A scenario in which most tumor T cells derive from the lymph node and then expand within tumor tissue was judged to be consistent with the data. T-cell repertoire diversity in tumors was found to be lower than in lymph nodes but higher than in nontumor tissue, and preferential V and J gene usage was observed. The conclusion that tumor T cells originate in lymph nodes was presented as consistent with a hypothesis rather than as directly demonstrated. The similarity between tumor and nontumor tissue repertoires was significantly greater in luminal-like breast cancer than in basal-like breast cancer.

Concerning this clonotype itself: There is no known antigen for this receptor. The input lacks base qualities; no much larger clone sits a single base away.

The reads were generated on an Illumina HiSeq 2000. TCR beta chain libraries were generated by multiplex PCR amplification. High-throughput sequencing was used to analyze the amplified TCR beta chain products. TCRdb reanalyzed the raw reads on its own, using fastp at Q25 for trimming and MiXCR for clone calling, and kept in-frame beta chains. Entries that share a CDR3 protein sequence are merged under the most common genes and DNA. For this sample there are about 230,000 distinct CDR3 sequences; about 34% appear just once. The ten most abundant clones make up 1.4% of the sample. There are 16 amino acids in the CDR3, from cysteine to phenylalanine inclusive. The kept DNA is CDR3 alone, 48 bases in frame from the first base. In the germline V gene, CDR1 corresponds to SGDLS and CDR2 to YYNGEE. Trimming takes 5 bases off V and 2 bases off J; junction bases not matched to a gene: 4. The axillary draining lymph nodes of breast cancer patients were the source of the lymph node samples.

The V gene is TRBV9 and the J gene is TRBJ2-7, and TRBD2 matches 16 of the central bases. Material: axillary lymph node tissue. This TCR derives from a female donor with breast cancer. Some clones in this sample may be carry-over from other donors' samples. The CDR3: CASSAGTSGRAYEQYF. The nucleotide sequence reads TGTGCCAGCAGTGCCGGGACTAGCGGGAGGGCCTACGAGCAGTACTTC.